Below are 16 T cell receptor beta chains sequenced from a single sample in a study of T cells in women clearing cervical HPV infection. Sequencing used immunoSEQ multiplex PCR; TCRdb keeps in-frame clones, though not all of them. This sample contains tens of thousands of clones. Sequenced input: blood buffy coat. The source is a woman between 18 and 75 years old with a cervical HPV16 infection that either progressed to CIN3+ or cleared (not recorded which).

A word on this clone: Read data end 3 residues before the CDR3 end; the end is taken from the germline J gene. The gene calls are TRBV6-1 and TRBJ2-7, with 7 bases matching TRBD1. The germline CDR1 and CDR2 sequences are MNHNS and SASEGT. Trimming took 4 bases from V and 1 from J; bases not matched to a gene: 4. This CDR3 region has 14 residues. The sequenced CDR3 bases are TGTGCCAGCAGTGGGGGCAGGGGGTCCTACGAG. Protein: CASSGGRGSYE. The whole CDR3 protein reads CASSGGRGSYEQYF.

Of note for this clone: With the read ending 3 residues before the CDR3 end, the germline J gene is used to fill in that end. The chain is built from TRBV10-2 and TRBJ2-7, with a weak D call TRBD2 (6 bases). V was cut by 3 bases and J by 4 bases, with 16 bases left in between. There are 15 residues in the CDR3. The germline V gene has CDR1 WSHSY and CDR2 SAAADI. CDR3 DNA, as far as it was read: TGCGCCAGCAGTGAAAGGGTTGCGGGATCGTACGAG. Amino acids: CASSERVAGSYE. The complete CDR3 protein is CASSERVAGSYEQYF.

A remark on this clone: The read falls 3 residues short of the CDR3 end, and the missing part is taken from the germline J gene. The chain employs TRBV5-1 and TRBJ2-7; TRBD1 matches at 7 bases. The CDR3 runs to 13 residues. V shed 0 bases and J 6 bases; nucleotides not matched to a gene: 3. In germline, CDR1 is SGHRS, CDR2 YFSETQ. The chain's CDR3 is CASSLDPGGEQYF. The DNA read from the CDR3 is TGCGCCAGCAGCTTGGACCCAGGGGGCGAG.

To note about this clone: The observed sequence ends 3 residues before the CDR3 terminus, with the missing tail filled in from the germline J gene. The V call is TRBV19, the J call TRBJ1-6; 8 nucleotides align to TRBD1. The CDR3 covers 14 residues. Germline-derived CDR1 and CDR2 are LNHDA and SQIVND (reference sequence). After removal of 4 bases from V and 11 bases from J, the junction contained 7 bases not matched to a gene. The DNA read from the CDR3 is TGTGCCAGTAGTACGGGACAGGCCAATCCACCC. It encodes CASSTGQANPP. The entire CDR3 protein is CASSTGQANPPLHF.

Details on this clone: The read falls 3 residues short of the CDR3 end, and the missing part is taken from the germline J gene. This same CDR3 is encoded by further DNA sequences in the sample. The V gene is TRBV18, the J gene TRBJ1-2; D might be TRBD1 (5 bases). V was trimmed by 3 bases and J by 2 bases, leaving 7 bases between them. Germline V CDR1 and CDR2: KGHSH, LQKENI. CDR3 length: 13 residues. Here the CDR3 reads CASSPTDNYGYTF. CDR3 DNA (partial): TGTGCCAGCTCACCGACAGACAACTATGGC.

Concerning this clone: An end of the junction differs from the germline gene, which may be a read error. The CDR3 goes on 3 residues after the read ends, and that part is filled in from the germline J gene. The chain uses TRBV2 and TRBJ1-2, with TRBD1 identical over 9 bases. The CDR3 spans 14 residues. The V gene's germline CDR1 is SNHLY and CDR2 FYNNEI. CDR3 bases read: TGTGCCAGCAGCGGACAGGGGCTCTCCTATAGC. Translation gives CASSGQGLSYS. The entire CDR3 protein reads CASSGQGLSYSYTF. The variable domain in full, with the rest retrieved from reference TRBV2 and TRBJ1-2, is EPEVTQTPSHQVTQMGQEVILRCVPISNHLYFYWYRQILGQKVEFLVSFYNNEISEKSEIFDDQFSVERPDGSNFTLKIRSTKLEDSAMYFCASSGQGLSYSYTFGSGTRLTVV.

In the case of this clone: The CDR3 end lies 3 residues beyond the end of the read and is filled in from the germline J gene. The chain uses TRBV7-3 and TRBJ2-2; possible D gene TRBD1, 5 bases. This CDR3 contains 16 residues. Germline V gene sequence: CDR1 SGHTA, CDR2 FQGTGA. Trimming stripped 3 bases from V and 4 bases from J, with 15 bases between. Partial CDR3 DNA: TGTGCCAGCAGCTTGACGACAGCCCAGGGCACCGGGGAG. Translating gives CASSLTTAQGTGE. The full CDR3 is CASSLTTAQGTGELFF.

With respect to this clone: The read comes to an end 3 residues before the CDR3 does, leaving the germline J gene to fill in the end. The chain has TRBV28 and TRBJ2-5; TRBD1 matches at 10 bases. The CDR3 loop spans 16 amino acids. V shed 5 bases, J shed 5 bases, and the junction held 11 bases outside the gene matches. Per germline, CDR1 MDHEN and CDR2 SYDVKM. The CDR3 sequence is CASSPRGTGAWETQYF. Partial CDR3 DNA: TGTGCCAGCAGTCCCCGGGGGACAGGGGCATGGGAGACC.

With respect to this clone: Read sequence stops 3 residues before the CDR3 end, and the germline J gene provides the missing end. The chain couples TRBV7-6 to TRBJ2-7, with 7 bases fitting TRBD2. Unmatched junction bases numbered 4, after V lost 2 bases and J lost 6 bases. CDR1 and CDR2 (germline): SGHVS, FNYEAQ. The CDR3 is 13 residues long. The chain's CDR3 is CASSLLERGEQYF. The part of the CDR3 DNA that was read is TGTGCCAGCAGCTTATTAGAGCGGGGCGAG.

With respect to this clone: The sequenced fragment ends 3 residues before the CDR3 boundary, so the rest is inferred from the germline J gene. This rearrangement joins TRBV7-7 to TRBJ2-5; weak D call: TRBD2 (5 bases). Trimming removed 1 base at V and 4 bases at J, with 13 bases between. Per germline, CDR1 SSHAT and CDR2 FNYEAQ (reference sequence). This CDR3 is built from 15 residues. CDR3 in amino acids: CASSLGGLKGETQYF. The CDR3 bases that were read are TGTGCCAGCAGCTTAGGTGGACTGAAGGGAGAGACC.

To note about this clone: The read stops 3 residues short of the end of the CDR3; the missing end is completed from the germline J gene. This chain uses TRBV20-1 with TRBJ1-5; maybe TRBD1 (5 bases). Germline V CDR1 and CDR2: DFQATT, SNEGSKA (reference sequence). With 2 bases removed from V and 4 bases from J, the gap between germline ends came to 15 bases. CDR3 length: 15 amino acids. Here the CDR3 reads CSARRGQGGNQPQHF. The CDR3 DNA, read in part, is TGCAGTGCTAGAAGAGGTCAGGGAGGGAATCAGCCC.

With respect to this clone: The observed sequence ends 3 residues before the CDR3 terminus, with the missing tail filled in from the germline J gene. The chain employs TRBV12-3 or TRBV12-4 and TRBJ2-7, with 11 bases lining up with TRBD2. V shed 4 bases, J shed 3 bases, and the junction held 8 bases outside the gene matches. The CDR3 consists of 16 residues. Partial CDR3 DNA: TGTGCCAGCAGTTCAGTTAGCGGGAGGGGAGTCTACGAG. Amino acid sequence: CASSSVSGRGVYE. The complete CDR3 reads CASSSVSGRGVYEQYF.

The CDR3 reads CASSAGGTVYGYTF. The DNA read from the CDR3 is TGTGCCAGCAGCGCCGGTGGGACAGTTTATGGC. The gene calls are TRBV7-8 and TRBJ1-2, with 7 positions matching TRBD1. The read terminates 3 residues ahead of where the CDR3 ends, so the germline J gene completes it. CDR3 size: 14 residues. The V and J ends lost 5 bases and 5 bases, in that order; junction bases with no gene match: 8. Germline lookup yields CDR1 SGHVS and CDR2 FQNEAQ. Full variable domain (remainder filled in from reference TRBV7-8 and TRBJ1-2): GAGVSQSPRYKVAKRGQDVALRCDPISGHVSLFWYQQALGQGPEFLTYFQNEAQLDKSGLPSDRFFAERPEGSVSTLKIQRTQQEDSAVYLCASSAGGTVYGYTFGSGTRLTVV.

As to this clone: The missing CDR3 end, 3 residues past where the read stops, is filled in from the germline J gene. This chain joins TRBV20-1 and TRBJ2-7, with D possibly TRBD1 on 8 matching bases. The germline V gene has CDR1 DFQATT and CDR2 SNEGSKA (reference sequence). CDR3 length equals 13 residues. Between the trimmed V and J ends, which lost 6 bases and 5 bases, there was a span of 17 bases. Incomplete CDR3 DNA: TGCAGTGCGCCGAGGACAGGGACTAACGAG. It specifies CSAPRTGTNE. The complete CDR3 sequence is CSAPRTGTNEQYF.

Note on this clone: The read gets to within 3 residues of the CDR3 end, and the germline J gene fills in the rest. The chain is built from TRBV12-3 or TRBV12-4 and TRBJ1-5; D may be TRBD1 (5 bases). V gave up 4 bases and J gave up 4 bases, with 20 bases separating them. CDR3 length equals 17 residues. CDR3 DNA, as far as it was read: TGTGCCAGCAGTTCTGGGCCGTTGGCAGGGCGAAATCAGCCC. Protein product: CASSSGPLAGRNQP. The entire CDR3 protein is CASSSGPLAGRNQPQHF.

Note on this clone: With the read ending 3 residues before the CDR3 end, the germline J gene is used to fill in that end. The chain combines TRBV7-7 with TRBJ2-3; 10 bases line up with TRBD2. Germline V gives CDR1 SSHAT, CDR2 FNYEAQ (reference sequence). Unmatched junction bases numbered 9, after V lost 5 bases and J lost 4 bases. The CDR3 loop spans 16 amino acids. The sequenced CDR3 bases are TGTGCCAGCAGCCGGCTTAGCGGGGGGCTGGCAGATACG. Protein: CASSRLSGGLADT. The whole CDR3 sequence is CASSRLSGGLADTQYF.